The 20 T cell receptor beta chains in this list originate from one sample, sequenced in a study of cytomegalovirus exposure and HLA in healthy donors. Both 60 Vbeta primers and 13 Jbeta primers went into the PCR. Clones were read by immunoSEQ multiplex PCR, and TCRdb kept only the in-frame ones, dropping some. The data show 100,000 or so clones, 70% to 80% seen once. Sequencing was carried out using PBMCs. The receptors were gathered from a man aged 40-49 years in good health and CMV-seronegative.

This clone was recorded only once. The chain couples TRBV6-1 to TRBJ1-5, with TRBD1 identical over 9 bases. The CDR3 runs 15 residues. V trimming: 7 bases; J trimming: 5 bases; junction bases outside the gene matches: 9. The germline gives CDR1 MNHNS, CDR2 SASEGT. The CDR3 sequence is CASTEGGTGYQPQHF. CDR3 coding DNA: TGTGCCAGCACCGAAGGGGGGACAGGGTATCAGCCCCAGCATTTT.

V usage is TRBV6-4 and J usage is TRBJ1-5, with 7 bases identical to TRBD1. The CDR3 is 14 residues long. V gave up 6 bases and J gave up 3 bases; unmatched junction bases: 5. Germline V CDR1 and CDR2: MRHNA, SNTAGT. The CDR3 DNA reads as TGTGCCAGCAGCCCACAGGGGTACAATCAGCCCCAGCATTTT. As protein: CASSPQGYNQPQHF.

The chain employs TRBV7-9 and TRBJ1-3; 8 nucleotides line up with TRBD1. Trimming took 4 bases from V and 4 from J; bases not matched to a gene: 6. CDR1 SEHNR and CDR2 FQNEAQ come from the germline V gene (reference sequence). The CDR3 is 15 amino acids. Here the CDR3 DNA reads TGTGCCAGCAGCTCAGCAGGGGGCGCCGGAAACACCATATATTTT. Translating gives CASSSAGGAGNTIYF.

V and J are TRBV4-1 and TRBJ2-7, with 10 bases identical to TRBD1. CDR3 length: 15 residues. The V gene end was trimmed by 3 bases and the J gene end by 4 bases; junction bases not matched to a gene: 6. Germline CDR1 MGHRA, CDR2 YSYEKL. The CDR3 spells CASSHPGQGIYEQYF. CDR3 DNA sequence: TGCGCCAGCAGCCACCCGGGACAGGGGATTTACGAGCAGTACTTC.

The chain combines TRBV18 with TRBJ2-3, with D perhaps matching TRBD1 (6 bases). Trimming removed 8 bases from V and 0 bases from J, with 15 bases in between. CDR3 length: 15 amino acids. Per the germline V gene, CDR1 is KGHSH and CDR2 is LQKENI. The CDR3 region has the DNA TGTGCCAGCACGGACAGCCTTGGAAGCACAGATACGCAGTATTTT. Protein sequence: CASTDSLGSTDTQYF.

V and J are TRBV19 and TRBJ2-3, with a weak D call TRBD2 (6 bases). CDR3 length: 12 residues. The germline V gene has CDR1 LNHDA and CDR2 SQIVND (reference sequence). The V end was cut by 6 bases, the J end by 15 bases, with 19 bases between. DNA of the CDR3: TGTGCCAGTAGCACCGGGACTGCGAACGTATATTTT. Protein: CASSTGTANVYF.

CDR3 protein: CASSQDRARAFF. The CDR3 DNA sequence: TGTGCCAGCAGCCAAGACAGGGCCCGGGCTTTCTTT. This chain links TRBV6-5 with TRBJ1-1; TRBD1 aligns across 7 bases. V lost 6 bases and J lost 11; bases outside the gene matches: 9. The CDR3 runs 12 residues. CDR1 is MNHEY, CDR2 SVGAGI, per germline.

The chain links TRBV7-9 to TRBJ2-2; TRBD1 aligns across 7 bases. There are 13 residues in the CDR3. The V gene end was trimmed by 6 bases and the J gene end by 6 bases; junction bases not matched to a gene: 4. The germline V gene encodes CDR1 SEHNR and CDR2 FQNEAQ (reference sequence). CDR3 nucleotide sequence: TGTGCCAGCAGAGGACAGGTCGCCGGGGAGCTGTTTTTT. Translating gives CASRGQVAGELFF.

The chain is built from TRBV18 and TRBJ2-7; TRBD2 agrees at 7 bases. CDR3 length equals 13 residues. V lost 10 bases, J lost 0 bases, and 6 bases stayed unmatched. Germline V CDR1 and CDR2: KGHSH, LQKENI. CDR3 in DNA: TGTGCCACCCAACTAGCGCCCTCCTACGAGCAGTACTTC. Its protein product is CATQLAPSYEQYF.

This sequence joins TRBV7-3 and TRBJ2-3; a possible D gene is TRBD2 (6 bases). Germline CDR1 is SGHTA and CDR2 is FQGTGA. V shed 0 bases and J shed 0 bases, with 10 bases lying between them. The CDR3 runs 16 residues. CDR3 in DNA: TGTGCCAGCAGCTTAACGCGGGGTCGTAGCACAGATACGCAGTATTTT. Protein product: CASSLTRGRSTDTQYF.

This clone has just a few counts. The genes are TRBV10-3 and TRBJ1-4; D remains ambiguous. V dropped 5 bases and J dropped 0 bases, with 13 bases sitting between them. Germline V gene sequence: CDR1 ENHRY, CDR2 SYGVKD. The CDR3 length is 16 residues. The CDR3 bases are TGTGCCATCAGTCCCTCACCACTAGCAACTAATGAAAAACTGTTTTTT. As protein: CAISPSPLATNEKLFF.

The chain carries TRBV19 and TRBJ2-1, with 7 bases matching TRBD1. The length of the CDR3 is 16 residues. The V segment lost 1 base and the J segment 0 bases; nucleotides outside the gene matches: 3. Germline lookup yields CDR1 LNHDA and CDR2 SQIVND (reference sequence). The CDR3 nucleotides read TGTGCCAGTAGTATAGGACAGGGTTTCTCCTACAATGAGCAGTTCTTC. Its protein is CASSIGQGFSYNEQFF. Filled out from reference TRBV19 and TRBJ2-1, the complete variable domain reads DGGITQSPKYLFRKEGQNVTLSCEQNLNHDAMYWYRQDPGQGLRLIYYSQIVNDFQKGDIAEGYSVSREKKESFPLTVTSAQKNPTAFYLCASSIGQGFSYNEQFFGPGTRLTVL.

The V gene is TRBV29-1, the J gene TRBJ2-2; 13 nucleotides agree with TRBD2. This CDR3 region has 15 residues. Losses at the gene ends were 5 bases for V and 5 bases for J; bases not matched to a gene: 5. In germline, CDR1 is SQVTM, CDR2 ANQGSEA. CDR3 sequence reads: CSVRRLAGGTGELFF. The CDR3 nucleotides read TGCAGCGTTAGAAGACTAGCGGGAGGAACCGGGGAGCTGTTTTTT.

This chain uses TRBV29-1 with TRBJ2-1; 9 nucleotides agree with TRBD2. J gave up 6 bases and V 1 base, and 4 bases lay outside the gene matches. The CDR3 is 14 amino acids. Germline values: CDR1 SQVTM, CDR2 ANQGSEA. CDR3 sequence: CSVEGREGSNEQFF. For the CDR3, the DNA is TGCAGCGTTGAAGGGCGGGAGGGGAGCAATGAGCAGTTCTTC.

This clone was detected a few times. The chain has TRBV20-1 and TRBJ2-1; the match to TRBD1 covers 8 bases. CDR3 length: 10 amino acids. The junction had 7 bases not matched to a gene; V was cut back by 6 bases and J by 15 bases. CDR1 DFQATT and CDR2 SNEGSKA come from the germline V gene (reference sequence). The CDR3 here is CSARTGSLFF. Here the CDR3 DNA reads TGCAGTGCCAGGACAGGGTCGTTGTTCTTC.

CDR3 coding DNA: TGCGCCAGCAGCGATAGCGGGAGCGCCTACAATGAGCAGTTCTTC. Translation: CASSDSGSAYNEQFF. The gene calls are TRBV5-1 and TRBJ2-1; 9 nucleotides line up with TRBD2. Germline CDR1 is SGHRS and CDR2 is YFSETQ. V shed 4 bases and J 2 bases; nucleotides not matched to a gene: 4. The CDR3 spans 15 residues.

The chain recombines TRBV9 with TRBJ2-2, with D possibly TRBD2 on 5 matching bases. The CDR3 loop spans 14 amino acids. Germline V gene data show CDR1 as SGDLS and CDR2 as YYNGEE. The V end was cut by 0 bases, the J end by 6 bases, with 9 bases between. CDR3 coding DNA: TGTGCCAGCAGCGTAGATTCCGGGGCCGGGGAGCTGTTTTTT. As protein: CASSVDSGAGELFF.

The gene calls are TRBV28 and TRBJ2-5, with unresolved D. Germline V gene sequence: CDR1 MDHEN, CDR2 SYDVKM. This CDR3 region has 10 residues. Trimming stripped 11 bases from V and 5 bases from J, with 9 bases between. This CDR3 reads CAFKPETQYF. The CDR3 DNA follows: TGTGCCTTCAAGCCTGAGACCCAGTACTTC.

Here the CDR3 DNA reads TGTGCCAGCAGTTACTCGCGGATCGCGCCCTCCGAGCAGTACTTC. Protein sequence: CASSYSRIAPSEQYF. The chain combines TRBV6-5 with TRBJ2-7; D is undetermined. The CDR3 loop spans 15 amino acids. Trimming stripped 0 bases from V and 6 bases from J, with 15 bases between. Germline V gene data show CDR1 as MNHEY and CDR2 as SVGAGI.

The gene calls are TRBV7-7 and TRBJ2-3; perhaps TRBD2 as D (5 bases). Germline values: CDR1 SSHAT, CDR2 FNYEAQ (reference sequence). CDR3 length: 17 residues. The V end was cut by 1 base, the J end by 6 bases, with 20 bases between. This CDR3 is CASSLEGSIGSSDTQYF. DNA of the CDR3: TGTGCCAGCAGCTTAGAGGGCAGCATAGGGAGTTCGGATACGCAGTATTTT.